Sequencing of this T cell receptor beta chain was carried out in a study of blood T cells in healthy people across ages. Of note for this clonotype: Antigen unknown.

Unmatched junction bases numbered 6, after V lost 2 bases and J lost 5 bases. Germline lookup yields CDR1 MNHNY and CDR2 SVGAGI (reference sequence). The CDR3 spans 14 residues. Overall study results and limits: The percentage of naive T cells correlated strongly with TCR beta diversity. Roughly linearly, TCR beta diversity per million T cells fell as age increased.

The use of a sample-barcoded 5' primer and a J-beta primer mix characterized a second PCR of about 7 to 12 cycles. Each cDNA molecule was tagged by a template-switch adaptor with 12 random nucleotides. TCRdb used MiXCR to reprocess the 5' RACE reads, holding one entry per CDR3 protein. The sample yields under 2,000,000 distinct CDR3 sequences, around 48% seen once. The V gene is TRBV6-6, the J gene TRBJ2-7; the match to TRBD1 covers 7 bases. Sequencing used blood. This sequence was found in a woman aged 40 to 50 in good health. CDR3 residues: CASSYPDRVNEQYF. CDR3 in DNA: TGTGCCAGCAGTTACCCCGACAGGGTAAACGAGCAGTACTTC.